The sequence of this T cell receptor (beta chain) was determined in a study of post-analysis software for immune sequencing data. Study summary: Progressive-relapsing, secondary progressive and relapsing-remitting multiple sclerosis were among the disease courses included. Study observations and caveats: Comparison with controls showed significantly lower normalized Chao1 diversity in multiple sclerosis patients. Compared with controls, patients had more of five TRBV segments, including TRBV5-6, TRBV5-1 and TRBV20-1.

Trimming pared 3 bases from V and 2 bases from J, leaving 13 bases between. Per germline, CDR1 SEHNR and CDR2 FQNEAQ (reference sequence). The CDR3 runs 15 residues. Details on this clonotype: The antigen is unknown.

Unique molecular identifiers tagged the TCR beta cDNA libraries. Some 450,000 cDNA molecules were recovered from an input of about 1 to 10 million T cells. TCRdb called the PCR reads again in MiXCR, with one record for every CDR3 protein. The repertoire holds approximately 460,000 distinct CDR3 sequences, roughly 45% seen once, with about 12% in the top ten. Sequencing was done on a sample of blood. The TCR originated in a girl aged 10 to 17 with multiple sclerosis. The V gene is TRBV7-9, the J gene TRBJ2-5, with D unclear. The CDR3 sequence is CASSFNLGSQETQYF. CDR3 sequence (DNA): TGTGCCAGCAGCTTTAACTTGGGGTCTCAAGAGACCCAGTACTTC.